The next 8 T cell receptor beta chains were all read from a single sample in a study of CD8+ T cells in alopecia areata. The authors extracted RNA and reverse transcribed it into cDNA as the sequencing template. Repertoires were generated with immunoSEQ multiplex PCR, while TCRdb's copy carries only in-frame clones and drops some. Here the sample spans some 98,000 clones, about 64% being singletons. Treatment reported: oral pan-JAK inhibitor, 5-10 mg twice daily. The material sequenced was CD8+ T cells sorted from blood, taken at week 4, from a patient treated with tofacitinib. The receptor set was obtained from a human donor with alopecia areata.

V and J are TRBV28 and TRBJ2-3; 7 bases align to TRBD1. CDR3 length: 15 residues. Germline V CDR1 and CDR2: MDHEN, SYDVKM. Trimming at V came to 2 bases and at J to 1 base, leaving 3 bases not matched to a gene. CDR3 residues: CASSLDDRGTDTQYF. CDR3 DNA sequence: TGTGCCAGCAGTTTAGATGACAGGGGCACAGATACGCAGTATTTT.

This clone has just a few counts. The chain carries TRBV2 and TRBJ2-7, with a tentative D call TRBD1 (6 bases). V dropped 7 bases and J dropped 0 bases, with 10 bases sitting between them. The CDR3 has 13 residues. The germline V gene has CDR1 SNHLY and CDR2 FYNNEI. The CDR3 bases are TGTGCCAGCACAGGGGACAACTCCTACGAGCAGTACTTC. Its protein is CASTGDNSYEQYF.

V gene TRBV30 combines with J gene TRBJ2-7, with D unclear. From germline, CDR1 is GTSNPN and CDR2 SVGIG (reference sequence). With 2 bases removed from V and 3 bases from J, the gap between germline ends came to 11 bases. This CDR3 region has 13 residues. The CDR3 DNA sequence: TGTGCCTGGAGTTCATCAACGGGCTACGAGCAGTACTTC. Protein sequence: CAWSSSTGYEQYF.

The CDR3 DNA sequence: TGTGCCACCAGCCGAGCAACTAATGAAAAACTGTTTTTT. It translates to CATSRATNEKLFF. The chain recombines TRBV15 with TRBJ1-4, with D hard to call. The length of the CDR3 is 13 residues. Germline CDR1 LNHNV, CDR2 YYDKDF (reference sequence). Deletions cut 5 bases from V and 0 bases from J, with 4 bases between.

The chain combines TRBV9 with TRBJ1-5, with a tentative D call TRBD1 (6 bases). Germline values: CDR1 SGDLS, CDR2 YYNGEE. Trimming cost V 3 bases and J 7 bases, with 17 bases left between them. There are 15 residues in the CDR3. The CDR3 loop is CASSEEGGPRQPQHF. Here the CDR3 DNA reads TGTGCCAGCAGCGAGGAGGGGGGCCCTCGACAGCCCCAGCATTTT.

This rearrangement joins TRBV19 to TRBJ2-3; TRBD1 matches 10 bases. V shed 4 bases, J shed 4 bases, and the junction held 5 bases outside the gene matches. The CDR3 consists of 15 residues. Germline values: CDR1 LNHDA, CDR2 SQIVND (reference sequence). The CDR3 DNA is TGTGCCAGTAGTAACCGGGACAGGGGATCAGATACGCAGTATTTT. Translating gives CASSNRDRGSDTQYF.

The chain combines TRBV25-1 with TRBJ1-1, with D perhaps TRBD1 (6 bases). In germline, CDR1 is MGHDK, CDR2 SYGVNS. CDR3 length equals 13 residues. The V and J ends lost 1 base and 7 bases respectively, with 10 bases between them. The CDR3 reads CASSELGGDEAFF. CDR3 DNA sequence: TGTGCCAGCAGTGAATTAGGGGGAGATGAAGCTTTCTTT.

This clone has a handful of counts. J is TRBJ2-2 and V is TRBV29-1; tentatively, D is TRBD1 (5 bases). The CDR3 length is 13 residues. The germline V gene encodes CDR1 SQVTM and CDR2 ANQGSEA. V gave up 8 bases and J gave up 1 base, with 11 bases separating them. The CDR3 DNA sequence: TGCAGCTTGACGCAGGGGAACACCGGGGAGCTGTTTTTT. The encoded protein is CSLTQGNTGELFF.